This TCR beta chain stems from a study of molecular identifiers for immune sequencing clone quantification. Regarding the study as a whole: Clones exceeding 20 RNA copies carried over 98% of effector molecules but under 1% of naive-cell molecules.

This CDR3 is built from 15 residues. V shed 5 bases and J shed 3 bases, with 17 bases lying between them. The germline V gene encodes CDR1 SEHNR and CDR2 FQNEAQ (reference sequence). About this clonotype: Its antigen is unknown. This clone may be a read error of a much larger clone one base away.

Using its own MiXCR run on the PCR reads, TCRdb lists one record per CDR3 protein. Seen here are some 100,000 distinct CDR3 sequences, around a third observed once, and the top ten hold under 5.5%. The chain recombines TRBV7-9 with TRBJ2-7, with D unclear. The sequence was obtained from a human donor in good health. Some libraries in this study had Jurkat cell RNA spiked in. The specimen sequenced was naive CD8+ T cells from blood, with Jurkat cell RNA spiked in. Subset indicated: FACS-sorted CD8+CD4-CCR7+CD45RA+ naive T cells. The CDR3 DNA sequence: TGTGCCAGCAGCCCCGAGCCCAGGTCCTTCTACGAGCAGTACTTC. It translates to CASSPEPRSFYEQYF.